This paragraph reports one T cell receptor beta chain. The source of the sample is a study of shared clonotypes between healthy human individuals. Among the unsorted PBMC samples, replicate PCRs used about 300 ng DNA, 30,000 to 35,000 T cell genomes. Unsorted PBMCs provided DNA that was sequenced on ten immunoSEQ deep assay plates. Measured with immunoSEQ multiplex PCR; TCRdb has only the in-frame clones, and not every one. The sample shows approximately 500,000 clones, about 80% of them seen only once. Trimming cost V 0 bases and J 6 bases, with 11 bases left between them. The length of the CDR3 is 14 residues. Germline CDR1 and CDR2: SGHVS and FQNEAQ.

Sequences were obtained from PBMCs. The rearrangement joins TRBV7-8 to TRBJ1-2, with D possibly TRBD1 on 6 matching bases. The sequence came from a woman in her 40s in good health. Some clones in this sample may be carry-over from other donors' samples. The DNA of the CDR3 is TGTGCCAGCAGCTTAGCTTCCAGGGGCCATGGCTACACCTTC. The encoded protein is CASSLASRGHGYTF.